The clone carrying this TCR beta chain was counted a single time. Its antigen is as yet unknown. This sample was included in a study of T cell responses to AZD1222 COVID-19 vaccine. Study-wide results and limits: The sample set comprised mostly white British donors with more females, and clonal diversity was possibly underestimated.

Germline CDR1 is SGHNT and CDR2 is YYREEE (reference sequence). V lost 1 base, J lost 0 bases, and 14 bases lay in between. CDR3 length equals 17 residues. TCRdb's copy holds only in-frame clones and misses some; the assay was immunoSEQ multiplex PCR. The sample lists fewer than 120,000 clones; 85% to 95% were seen once. The TCR was taken from an adult in good health. Sequencing used peripheral blood, obtained on day 0 of AZD1222 vaccination. This sequence joins TRBV5-4 and TRBJ2-1; the D gene is possibly TRBD1 (6 bases). The CDR3 reads CASSLWAGQSSYNEQFF. DNA of the CDR3: TGTGCCAGCAGCTTGTGGGCAGGACAGAGCTCCTACAATGAGCAGTTCTTC.